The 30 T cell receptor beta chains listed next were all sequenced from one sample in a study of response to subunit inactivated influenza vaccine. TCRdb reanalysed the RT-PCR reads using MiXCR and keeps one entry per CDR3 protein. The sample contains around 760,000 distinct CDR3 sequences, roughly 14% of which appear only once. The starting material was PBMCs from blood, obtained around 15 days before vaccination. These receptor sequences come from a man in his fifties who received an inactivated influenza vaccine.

The CDR3 region is CASSLASGPQYF. In DNA form, the CDR3 reads TGTGCCAGCAGCTTGGCCTCGGGGCCCCAGTACTTC. J is TRBJ2-5 and V is TRBV5-6; D tentatively fits TRBD1 or TRBD2 (5 bases each). Germline V lookup: CDR1 SGHDT, CDR2 YYEEEE. Between the trimmed V and J ends, which lost 0 bases and 9 bases, there was a span of 9 bases. CDR3 length: 12 amino acids.

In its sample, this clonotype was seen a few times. The chain's CDR3 is CSVVRGVYEQYF. CDR3 DNA sequence: TGCAGCGTTGTACGTGGCGTCTACGAGCAGTACTTC. This chain links TRBV29-1 with TRBJ2-7; D gene uncertain. The germline V gene encodes CDR1 SQVTM and CDR2 ANQGSEA. With 4 bases removed from V and 3 bases from J, the gap between germline ends came to 10 bases. The CDR3 is 12 amino acids.

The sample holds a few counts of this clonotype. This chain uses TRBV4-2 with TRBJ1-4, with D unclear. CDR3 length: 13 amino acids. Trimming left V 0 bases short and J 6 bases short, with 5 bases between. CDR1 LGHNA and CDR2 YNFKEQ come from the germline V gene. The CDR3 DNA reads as TGTGCCAGCAGCCAAGAATACGATGAAAAACTGTTTTTT. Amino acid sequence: CASSQEYDEKLFF.

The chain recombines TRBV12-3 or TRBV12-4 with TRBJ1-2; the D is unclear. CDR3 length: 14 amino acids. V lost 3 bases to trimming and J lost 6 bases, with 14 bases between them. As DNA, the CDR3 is TGTGCCAGCAGTTTCCGGACGTTCCGGGATGGCTACACCTTC. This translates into CASSFRTFRDGYTF.

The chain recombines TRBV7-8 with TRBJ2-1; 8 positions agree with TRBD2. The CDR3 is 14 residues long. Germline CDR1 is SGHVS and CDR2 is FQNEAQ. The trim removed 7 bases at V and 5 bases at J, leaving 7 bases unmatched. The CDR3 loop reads CASISGGGDNEQFF. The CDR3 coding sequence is TGTGCCAGCATAAGCGGGGGCGGCGACAATGAGCAGTTCTTC.

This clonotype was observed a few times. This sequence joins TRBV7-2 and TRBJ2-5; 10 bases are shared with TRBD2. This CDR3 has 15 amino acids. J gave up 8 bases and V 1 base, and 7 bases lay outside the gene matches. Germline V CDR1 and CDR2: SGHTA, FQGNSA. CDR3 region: CASSLVTSGVPTQYF. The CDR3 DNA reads TGTGCCAGCAGCTTAGTAACTAGCGGGGTACCCACCCAGTACTTC.

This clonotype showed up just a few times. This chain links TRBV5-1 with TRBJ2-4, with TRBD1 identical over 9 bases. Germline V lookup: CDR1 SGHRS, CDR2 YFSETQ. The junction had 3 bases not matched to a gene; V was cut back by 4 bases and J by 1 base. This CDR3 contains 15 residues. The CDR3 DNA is TGCGCCAGCAGCGCCGACAGGGGGGCCAAAAACATTCAGTACTTC. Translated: CASSADRGAKNIQYF.

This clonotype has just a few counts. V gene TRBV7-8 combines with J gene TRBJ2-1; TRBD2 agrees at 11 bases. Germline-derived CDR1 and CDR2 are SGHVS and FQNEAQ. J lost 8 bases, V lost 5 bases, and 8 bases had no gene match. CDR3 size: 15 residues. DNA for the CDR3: TGTGCCAGCAGCATACTAGCGGGGGCCTTCCATGAGCAGTTCTTC. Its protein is CASSILAGAFHEQFF.

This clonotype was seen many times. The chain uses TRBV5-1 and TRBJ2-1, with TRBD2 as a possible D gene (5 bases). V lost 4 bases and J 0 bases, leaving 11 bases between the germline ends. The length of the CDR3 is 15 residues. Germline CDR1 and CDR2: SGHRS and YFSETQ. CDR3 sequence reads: CASSQIGISYNEQFF. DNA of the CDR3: TGCGCCAGCAGCCAAATCGGGATCTCCTACAATGAGCAGTTCTTC. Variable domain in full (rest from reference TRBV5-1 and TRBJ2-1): KAGVTQTPRYLIKTRGQQVTLSCSPISGHRSVSWYQQTPGQGLQFLFEYFSETQRNKGNFPGRFSGRQFSNSRSEMNVSTLELGDSALYLCASSQIGISYNEQFFGPGTRLTVL.

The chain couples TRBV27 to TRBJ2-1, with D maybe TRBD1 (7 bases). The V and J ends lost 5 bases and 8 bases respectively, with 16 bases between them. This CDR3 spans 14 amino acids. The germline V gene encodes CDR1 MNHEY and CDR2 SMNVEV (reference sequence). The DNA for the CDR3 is TGTGCCAGCAGTCTCACGACAGGGAGGCATGAGCAGTTCTTC. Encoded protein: CASSLTTGRHEQFF.

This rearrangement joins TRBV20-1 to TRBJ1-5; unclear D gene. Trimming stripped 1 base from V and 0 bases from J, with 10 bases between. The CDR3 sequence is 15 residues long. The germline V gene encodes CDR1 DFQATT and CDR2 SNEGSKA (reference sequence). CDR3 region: CSARADPYSNQPQHF. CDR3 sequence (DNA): TGCAGTGCTAGAGCCGATCCGTATAGCAATCAGCCCCAGCATTTT.

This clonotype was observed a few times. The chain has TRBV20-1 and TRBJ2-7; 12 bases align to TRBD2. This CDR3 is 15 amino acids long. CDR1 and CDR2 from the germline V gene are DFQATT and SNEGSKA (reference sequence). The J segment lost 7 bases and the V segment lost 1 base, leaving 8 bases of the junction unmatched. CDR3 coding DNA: TGCAGTGCTAGAGCCCCGGGACTAGCGGGTGGTGAGCAGTACTTC. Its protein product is CSARAPGLAGGEQYF.

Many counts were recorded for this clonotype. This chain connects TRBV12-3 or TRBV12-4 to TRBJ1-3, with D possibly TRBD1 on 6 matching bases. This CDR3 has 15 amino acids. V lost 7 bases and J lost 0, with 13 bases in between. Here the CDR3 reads CASTERGSSGNTIYF. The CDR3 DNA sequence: TGTGCCAGCACTGAGAGGGGGAGCTCTGGAAACACCATATATTTT.

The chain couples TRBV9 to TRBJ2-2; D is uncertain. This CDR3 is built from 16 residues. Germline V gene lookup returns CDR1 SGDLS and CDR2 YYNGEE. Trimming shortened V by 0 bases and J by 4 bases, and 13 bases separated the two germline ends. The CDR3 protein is CASSVGSRTLTGELFF. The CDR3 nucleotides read TGTGCCAGCAGCGTAGGGTCTAGAACCCTCACCGGGGAGCTGTTTTTT.

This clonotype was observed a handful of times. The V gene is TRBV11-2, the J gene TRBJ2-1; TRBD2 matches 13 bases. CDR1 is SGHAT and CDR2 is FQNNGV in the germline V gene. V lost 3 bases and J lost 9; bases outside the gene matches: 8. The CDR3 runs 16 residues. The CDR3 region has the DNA TGTGCCAGCAGCTTTACTAGCGGGAGGGCCAGGGGTGAGCAGTTCTTC. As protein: CASSFTSGRARGEQFF.

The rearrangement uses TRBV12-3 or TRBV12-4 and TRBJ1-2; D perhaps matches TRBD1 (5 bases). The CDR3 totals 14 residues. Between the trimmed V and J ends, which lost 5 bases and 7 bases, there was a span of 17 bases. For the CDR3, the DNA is TGTGCCAGCAGTATAGGGGACCGAAGCTGTGGCTACACCTTC. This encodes CASSIGDRSCGYTF.

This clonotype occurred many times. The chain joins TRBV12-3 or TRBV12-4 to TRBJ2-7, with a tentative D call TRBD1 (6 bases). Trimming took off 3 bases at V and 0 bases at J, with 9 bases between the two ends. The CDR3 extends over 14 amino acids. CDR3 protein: CASSFGQSSYEQYF. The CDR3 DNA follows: TGTGCCAGCAGTTTCGGACAGTCCTCCTACGAGCAGTACTTC.

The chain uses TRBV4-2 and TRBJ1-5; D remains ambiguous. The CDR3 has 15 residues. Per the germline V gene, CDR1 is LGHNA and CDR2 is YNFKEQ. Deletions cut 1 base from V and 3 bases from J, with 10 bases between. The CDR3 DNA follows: TGTGCCAGCAGCCAAGTGGAAGGGATCAATCAGCCCCAGCATTTT. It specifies CASSQVEGINQPQHF.

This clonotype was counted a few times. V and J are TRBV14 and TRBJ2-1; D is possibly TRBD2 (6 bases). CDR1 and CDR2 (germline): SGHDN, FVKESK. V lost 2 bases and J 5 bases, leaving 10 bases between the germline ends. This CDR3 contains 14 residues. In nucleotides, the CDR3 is TGTGCCAGCAGCCAACCGGGAGCGGACAATGAGCAGTTCTTC. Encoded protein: CASSQPGADNEQFF.

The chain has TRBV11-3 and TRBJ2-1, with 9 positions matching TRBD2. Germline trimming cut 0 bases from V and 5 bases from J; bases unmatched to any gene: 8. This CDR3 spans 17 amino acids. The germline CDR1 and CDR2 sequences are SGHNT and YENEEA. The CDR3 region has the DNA TGTGCCAGCAGCTTAGATCTGGCGGGAGGGCCGGACAATGAGCAGTTCTTC. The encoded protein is CASSLDLAGGPDNEQFF.

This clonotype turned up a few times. CDR3: CASSQDWTGAWTYQETQYF. In DNA form, the CDR3 reads TGTGCCAGCAGCCAAGATTGGACAGGGGCCTGGACGTACCAAGAGACCCAGTACTTC. The chain recombines TRBV4-2 with TRBJ2-5; 9 bases match TRBD1. The germline CDR1 and CDR2 sequences are LGHNA and YNFKEQ. The V segment lost 0 bases and the J segment 0 bases; nucleotides outside the gene matches: 11. The CDR3 covers 19 residues.

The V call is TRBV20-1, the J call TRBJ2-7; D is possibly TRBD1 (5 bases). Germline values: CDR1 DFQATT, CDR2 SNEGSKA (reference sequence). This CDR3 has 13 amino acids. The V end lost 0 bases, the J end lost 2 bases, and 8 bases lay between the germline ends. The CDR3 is CSARDSRAYEQYF. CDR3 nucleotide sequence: TGCAGTGCTAGAGATAGCAGGGCCTACGAGCAGTACTTC.

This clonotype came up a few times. The chain's CDR3 is CASSPRTGEETQYF. As DNA, the CDR3 is TGTGCCAGCAGTCCTCGGACAGGGGAAGAGACCCAGTACTTC. The chain recombines TRBV12-3 or TRBV12-4 with TRBJ2-5, with 9 bases identical to TRBD1. The CDR3 sequence is 14 residues long. V lost 5 bases, J lost 3 bases, and 4 bases stayed unmatched.

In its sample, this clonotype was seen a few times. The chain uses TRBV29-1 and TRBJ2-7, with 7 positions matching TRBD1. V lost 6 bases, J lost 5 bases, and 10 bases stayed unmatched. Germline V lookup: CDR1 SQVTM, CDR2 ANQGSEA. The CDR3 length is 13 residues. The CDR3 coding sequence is TGCAGCGTAAAAAGACAGGGTGTGAACGAGCAGTACTTC. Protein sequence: CSVKRQGVNEQYF.

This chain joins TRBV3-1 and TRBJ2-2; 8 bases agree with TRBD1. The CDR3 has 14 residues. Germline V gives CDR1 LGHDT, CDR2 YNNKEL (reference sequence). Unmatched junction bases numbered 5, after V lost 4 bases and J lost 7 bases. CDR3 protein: CASSPRQGNGELFF. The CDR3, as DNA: TGTGCCAGCAGCCCAAGACAGGGGAACGGGGAGCTGTTTTTT.

The chain's CDR3 is CSARLARADTQYF. In nucleotides, the CDR3 is TGCAGCGCCCGACTAGCAAGGGCAGATACGCAGTATTTT. This chain joins TRBV29-1 and TRBJ2-3, with 7 nucleotides matching TRBD2. V lost 7 bases and J lost 4; bases outside the gene matches: 8. The CDR3 contains 13 residues. In germline, CDR1 is SQVTM, CDR2 ANQGSEA.

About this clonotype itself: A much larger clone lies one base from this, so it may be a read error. CDR3 in amino acids: CASSKDWTSYNEQFF. In nucleotides, the CDR3 is TGTGCCAGCAGCAAGGACTGGACCTCCTACAATGAGCAGTTCTTC. The gene calls are TRBV27 and TRBJ2-1; D may be TRBD2 (5 bases). V dropped 6 bases and J dropped 0 bases, with 12 bases sitting between them. The CDR3 loop spans 15 amino acids. Germline-derived CDR1 and CDR2 are MNHEY and SMNVEV (reference sequence).

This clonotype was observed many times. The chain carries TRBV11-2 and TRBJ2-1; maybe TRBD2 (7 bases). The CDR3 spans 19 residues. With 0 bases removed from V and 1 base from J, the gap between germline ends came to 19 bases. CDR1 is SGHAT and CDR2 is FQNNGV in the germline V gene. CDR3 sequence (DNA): TGTGCCAGCAGCTTAGATGGGATGGGGGGGGGCAAGTCCTACAATGAGCAGTTCTTC. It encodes CASSLDGMGGGKSYNEQFF.

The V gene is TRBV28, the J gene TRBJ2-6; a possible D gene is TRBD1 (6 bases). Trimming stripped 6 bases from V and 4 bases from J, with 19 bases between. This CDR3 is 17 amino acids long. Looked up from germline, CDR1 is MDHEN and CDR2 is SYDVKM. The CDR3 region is CASRSSGWGTGANVLTF. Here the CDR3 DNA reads TGTGCCAGCAGGTCATCAGGGTGGGGGACAGGGGCCAACGTCCTGACTTTC.

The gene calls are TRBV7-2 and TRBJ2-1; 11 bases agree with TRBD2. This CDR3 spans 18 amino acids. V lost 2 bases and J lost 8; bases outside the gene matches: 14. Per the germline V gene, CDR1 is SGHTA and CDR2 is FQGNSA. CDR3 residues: CASSLPKTSGIVVYEQFF. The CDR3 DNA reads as TGTGCCAGCAGCTTACCGAAGACTAGCGGGATCGTCGTGTATGAGCAGTTCTTC.